The next 10 T cell receptor beta chains were all read from a single sample in a study of T cells in Graves' hyperthyroidism and ophthalmopathy. RNA transcripts were the template for amplifying TCR beta CDR3 regions. The HTBI primer set was used in a first-round RT-PCR of the TCR CDR3. TCRdb analysed the multiplex PCR reads with MiXCR anew, one entry per CDR3 protein. The data show hundreds of thousands of distinct CDR3 sequences, roughly 20% seen once. Material for sequencing was blood. The origin of the receptors is a man in his thirties or forties with Graves' ophthalmopathy.

The V gene is TRBV30, the J gene TRBJ2-1, with D uncertain. CDR1 GTSNPN and CDR2 SVGIG come from the germline V gene (reference sequence). The CDR3 totals 11 residues. V lost 4 bases, J lost 7 bases, and 8 bases lay in between. The CDR3 reads CAWNLVNEQFF. The CDR3 DNA is TGTGCCTGGAATCTGGTGAATGAGCAGTTCTTC.

The chain employs TRBV7-2 and TRBJ2-7, with TRBD2 identical over 7 bases. The CDR3 has 15 amino acids. After removal of 1 base from V and 3 bases from J, the junction contained 6 bases not matched to a gene. Per the germline V gene, CDR1 is SGHTA and CDR2 is FQGNSA. The CDR3 spells CASSLDGAGFYEQYF. The CDR3, as DNA: TGTGCCAGCAGCTTAGATGGAGCGGGATTCTACGAGCAGTACTTC.

The chain uses TRBV2 and TRBJ2-7, with 11 bases fitting TRBD1. The germline gives CDR1 SNHLY, CDR2 FYNNEI. The ends lost 7 bases at V and 2 bases at J; junction bases unmatched: 4. This CDR3 region has 14 residues. CDR3 sequence reads: CASTGQGAAYEQYF. The CDR3 DNA follows: TGTGCCAGCACTGGACAGGGGGCGGCCTACGAGCAGTACTTC.

This clonotype was counted many times. The V gene is TRBV7-8, the J gene TRBJ2-3; 9 nucleotides align to TRBD2. The CDR3 has 16 residues. The V segment lost 1 base and the J segment 4 bases; nucleotides outside the gene matches: 6. Germline V CDR1 and CDR2: SGHVS, FQNEAQ. Written as DNA, the CDR3 is TGTGCCAGCAGCTTAGTCAGCGGGAGGACTCCAGATACGCAGTATTTT. Protein sequence: CASSLVSGRTPDTQYF.

In this sample, this clonotype turned up many times. The chain is built from TRBV7-2 and TRBJ2-5, with D perhaps matching TRBD2 (6 bases). The CDR3 is 14 amino acids. Trimming took off 3 bases at V and 3 bases at J, with 11 bases between the two ends. Germline-derived CDR1 and CDR2 are SGHTA and FQGNSA. The CDR3 is CASSFGGMKETQYF. The CDR3 DNA reads as TGTGCCAGCAGCTTTGGCGGGATGAAAGAGACCCAGTACTTC. Based on the CDR3 plus reference TRBV7-2 and TRBJ2-5, the full variable domain is GAGVSQSPSNKVTEKGKDVELRCDPISGHTALYWYRQSLGQGLEFLIYFQGNSAPDKSGLPSDRFSAERTGGSVSTLTIQRTQQEDSAVYLCASSFGGMKETQYFGPGTRLLVL.

This clonotype has at least ten counts. The chain carries TRBV11-2 and TRBJ2-1; possibly TRBD1 for D (5 bases). V lost 5 bases and J 6 bases, leaving 14 bases between the germline ends. The CDR3 contains 14 residues. Germline CDR1 is SGHAT and CDR2 is FQNNGV. The DNA for the CDR3 is TGTGCCAGCAGCACCAATCGACAGCCCAATGAGCAGTTCTTC. It encodes CASSTNRQPNEQFF.

A few counts support this clonotype. The V and J genes are TRBV10-2 and TRBJ2-2, with 8 bases identical to TRBD2. The CDR3 runs to 15 residues. CDR1 is WSHSY and CDR2 is SAAADI in the germline V gene. V shed 6 bases, J shed 4 bases, and the junction held 7 bases outside the gene matches. The CDR3, as DNA: TGCGCCAGCAGCTACGGGAGGGGGGGCACCGGGGAGCTGTTTTTT. Its protein product is CASSYGRGGTGELFF.

The sample holds a few counts of this clonotype. DNA for the CDR3: TGTGCCAGCAGCTCCAGGGTGACCACCTACGAGCAGTACTTC. This encodes CASSSRVTTYEQYF. V usage is TRBV5-8 and J usage is TRBJ2-7; TRBD1 is a possible D gene (5 bases). V was shortened by 3 bases and J by 2 bases, with 12 bases between the two germline ends. The CDR3 extends over 14 amino acids. Germline V gene data show CDR1 as SGHTS and CDR2 as YDEGEE.

This clonotype was counted a few times. V gene TRBV6-2 or TRBV6-3 combines with J gene TRBJ1-1; D ambiguous. V lost 6 bases, J lost 3 bases, and 17 bases lay in between. The germline gives CDR1 MNHEY, CDR2 SVGEGT. The CDR3 has 15 residues. The CDR3: CASRHYLFPDTEAFF. DNA of the CDR3: TGTGCCAGCAGACACTACCTCTTTCCGGACACTGAAGCTTTCTTT.

The rearrangement links TRBV9 to TRBJ2-6; D not resolved. V was trimmed by 2 bases and J by 0 bases, leaving 6 bases between them. Germline V gene sequence: CDR1 SGDLS, CDR2 YYNGEE. The CDR3 is made up of 15 amino acids. The CDR3 nucleotides are TGTGCCAGCAGCGTTTTAGACTCTGGGGCCAACGTCCTGACTTTC. It yields the protein CASSVLDSGANVLTF.